Sequencing of this T cell receptor (beta chain) was carried out in a study of blood T cell repertoires in COVID-19. At the level of the study: Samples taken during acute and convalescent COVID-19 were collected in the United States, Italy and Spain. Nucleic acid was either cDNA or gDNA, and it came from T cells, B-cell-depleted T cells, or PBMCs.

With respect to this clone: This specimen includes other DNA sequences encoding the same CDR3.

In the original processing: From reference gene primer amplification, estimates of nucleated cell counts were derived. Some clones are missing from TCRdb's copy, which holds only in-frame ones; the method was immunoSEQ multiplex PCR. V and J calls and clone size are as listed in that table; D and trimming were resolved from the DNA. The table shows around 400,000 clones, with roughly 90% occurring only once. V was shortened by 2 bases and J by 2 bases, with 7 bases between the two germline ends. CDR3 length: 13 residues. From germline, CDR1 is MNHEY and CDR2 SMNVEV (reference sequence). The V and J genes are TRBV27 and TRBJ2-7; D is unresolved. Sequenced material: peripheral blood. The receptor comes from a man in his forties with acute or convalescent COVID-19. In nucleotides, the CDR3 is TGTGCCAGCAGTTTAGTCGGAGCCTACGAGCAGTACTTC. Residues: CASSLVGAYEQYF.